These 10 T cell receptor beta chains were all obtained from the same sample, sequenced in a study of blood T cell repertoires in COVID-19. Sequencing was performed with immunoSEQ multiplex PCR; in TCRdb, only in-frame clones are kept and a portion is missing. The data contain 250,000 to 300,000 clones, roughly 90% of them singletons. The sequenced material came from peripheral blood. These receptors were obtained from a woman in her twenties or thirties with COVID-19, enrolled during active disease.

Only a few counts were recorded for this clone. The CDR3: CAISGGDAYEQYF. Written as DNA, the CDR3 is TGTGCCATCAGTGGCGGGGATGCCTACGAGCAGTACTTC. The rearrangement joins TRBV10-3 to TRBJ2-7; D possibly corresponds to TRBD2 (6 bases). Per germline, CDR1 ENHRY and CDR2 SYGVKD. The CDR3 contains 13 residues. V lost 4 bases and J lost 2, with 9 bases in between.

The DNA for the CDR3 is TGTGCCAGCAGCCCCGGGGGTCAGGGGGTAATTCAGTACTTC. It codes for CASSPGGQGVIQYF. The J gene is TRBJ2-4, the V gene TRBV7-3; perhaps TRBD1 as D (7 bases). The germline V and J ends were trimmed by 5 bases and 10 bases, with 18 bases remaining between them. The germline CDR1 and CDR2 sequences are SGHTA and FQGTGA. The CDR3 has 14 amino acids.

The CDR3 DNA is TGTGCCAGCAGCGCATCGACAGCTAACACTGAAGCTTTCTTT. Protein product: CASSASTANTEAFF. V usage is TRBV9 and J usage is TRBJ1-1, with a weak D call TRBD1 (5 bases). CDR1 is SGDLS and CDR2 is YYNGEE in the germline V gene. V was clipped by 3 bases and J by 2 bases, with 11 bases between them. The CDR3 is 14 amino acids.

The rearrangement uses TRBV19 and TRBJ1-2; D is uncertain. The CDR3 loop spans 13 amino acids. V lost 2 bases and J lost 4, with 8 bases in between. Germline values: CDR1 LNHDA, CDR2 SQIVND (reference sequence). CDR3 loop: CASSIRGPYGYTF. As DNA, the CDR3 is TGTGCCAGTAGTATACGCGGCCCCTATGGCTACACCTTC. The complete variable domain, with remaining parts taken from reference TRBV19 and TRBJ1-2, reads DGGITQSPKYLFRKEGQNVTLSCEQNLNHDAMYWYRQDPGQGLRLIYYSQIVNDFQKGDIAEGYSVSREKKESFPLTVTSAQKNPTAFYLCASSIRGPYGYTFGSGTRLTVV.

The rearrangement joins TRBV2 to TRBJ2-7; TRBD1 aligns across 8 bases. The junction had 8 bases not matched to a gene; V was cut back by 7 bases and J by 3 bases. The germline CDR1 and CDR2 sequences are SNHLY and FYNNEI. This CDR3 contains 14 residues. In DNA, the CDR3 is TGTGCCAGCAACCCGACAGGGGTAAGCTACGAGCAGTACTTC. This translates into CASNPTGVSYEQYF.

V is TRBV10-3 and J is TRBJ2-1; weak D call: TRBD1 (5 bases). V was cut by 3 bases and J by 9 bases, with 6 bases left in between. The V gene's germline CDR1 is ENHRY and CDR2 SYGVKD. The CDR3 sequence is 11 residues long. The CDR3, as DNA: TGTGCCATCAGTGAAGGGGTTGAGCAGTTCTTC. Translated: CAISEGVEQFF.

The count of this clone is one. The V gene is TRBV2, the J gene TRBJ2-7, with TRBD2 matching 7 bases. CDR1 is SNHLY and CDR2 is FYNNEI in the germline V gene. The CDR3 runs 14 residues. V trimming: 6 bases; J trimming: 2 bases; junction bases outside the gene matches: 7. DNA for the CDR3: TGTGCCAGCAGGGGATTACTAGCGACCTACGAGCAGTACTTC. This codes for CASRGLLATYEQYF.

The chain combines TRBV5-4 with TRBJ1-6; D not resolved. CDR3 length equals 15 residues. Germline assignment: CDR1 SGHNT and CDR2 YYREEE (reference sequence). V lost 4 bases, J lost 6 bases, and 14 bases lay in between. The CDR3 coding sequence is TGTGCCAGCAGCGTTGTCGGGAGAAGTAATTCACCCCTCCACTTT. It specifies CASSVVGRSNSPLHF.

The rearrangement links TRBV6-1 to TRBJ1-2; 9 nucleotides align to TRBD1. The ends lost 2 bases at V and 6 bases at J; junction bases unmatched: 7. The length of the CDR3 is 15 residues. Germline V gene lookup returns CDR1 MNHNS and CDR2 SASEGT. The CDR3 region is CASSEPWDRVNGYTF. The CDR3 DNA is TGTGCCAGCAGTGAACCCTGGGACAGGGTAAATGGCTACACCTTC.

The CDR3, as DNA: TGTGCCAGCAGTGGGAGCAGGGGAGGCAATCAGCCCCAGCATTTT. It encodes CASSGSRGGNQPQHF. The J gene is TRBJ1-5, the V gene TRBV2; a possible D gene is TRBD1 (6 bases). CDR3 length: 15 residues. The V and J ends lost 4 bases and 2 bases respectively, with 12 bases between them. Per germline, CDR1 SNHLY and CDR2 FYNNEI.